This T cell receptor beta chain appears in the sequencing data of a study of OX40 agonist ivuxolimab in advanced cancers. Points from the study as a whole: Clonal expansion among partial responders at 0.1-3.0 mg/kg ranked near the lowest.

The assay was immunoSEQ multiplex PCR, and TCRdb's table has in-frame clones only and misses some. The table includes 34,000 or so clones, under 95% detected once. Turning to this clone: What it recognizes is unknown.

The germline V gene encodes CDR1 MNHEY and CDR2 SMNVEV (reference sequence). V was shortened by 3 bases and J by 2 bases, with 8 bases between the two germline ends. CDR3 length: 14 residues. This specimen was CD4+ or CD8+ T cells sorted from blood, taken in a trial of the OX40 agonist ivuxolimab. The V call is TRBV27, the J call TRBJ2-1; D may be TRBD2 (7 bases). The TCR sequence derives from an adult with an advanced solid tumor such as melanoma, head and neck, liver or kidney cancer. The CDR3 spells CASSFGGPYNEQFF. CDR3 nucleotide sequence: TGTGCCAGCAGTTTCGGGGGGCCCTACAATGAGCAGTTCTTC.